Below are 26 T cell receptor beta chains sequenced from a single sample in a study of blood T cell repertoires in COVID-19. Repertoires were generated with immunoSEQ multiplex PCR, while TCRdb's copy carries only in-frame clones and drops some. The data show about 400,000 clones, approximately 86% seen once. Material for sequencing was peripheral blood. These receptors came from a human donor in a cohort sampled during active COVID-19.

The chain joins TRBV18 to TRBJ1-4, with D tentatively TRBD1 (6 bases). Deletions cut 1 base from V and 4 bases from J, with 22 bases between. Germline values: CDR1 KGHSH, CDR2 LQKENI. CDR3 length: 19 residues. CDR3 loop: CASSPRQHTGTRLNEKLFF. Written as DNA, the CDR3 is TGTGCCAGCTCACCACGACAACATACAGGGACCCGACTTAATGAAAAACTGTTTTTT. Combining the CDR3 with reference TRBV18 and TRBJ1-4 gives the whole variable domain NAGVMQNPRHLVRRRGQEARLRCSPMKGHSHVYWYRQLPEEGLKFMVYLQKENIIDESGMPKERFSAEFPKEGPSILRIQQVVRGDSAAYFCASSPRQHTGTRLNEKLFFGSGTQLSVL.

This chain joins TRBV5-1 and TRBJ1-1; D is possibly TRBD1 (6 bases). Deletions cut 3 bases from V and 1 base from J, with 10 bases between. Germline CDR1 reads SGHRS; CDR2 reads YFSETQ. There are 14 residues in the CDR3. DNA for the CDR3: TGCGCCAGCAGCTCTCTACAGGGGAACACTGAAGCTTTCTTT. Its translation: CASSSLQGNTEAFF. The variable domain in full, completed from reference TRBV5-1 and TRBJ1-1, reads KAGVTQTPRYLIKTRGQQVTLSCSPISGHRSVSWYQQTPGQGLQFLFEYFSETQRNKGNFPGRFSGRQFSNSRSEMNVSTLELGDSALYLCASSSLQGNTEAFFGQGTRLTVV.

The CDR3 sequence: CASSLLPPGQGTLQETQYF. The CDR3 DNA reads TGCGCCAGCAGCTTGCTACCTCCGGGACAGGGGACCCTCCAAGAGACCCAGTACTTC. V and J are TRBV5-1 and TRBJ2-5, with 10 nucleotides matching TRBD1. With V trimmed by 1 base and J by 1 base, 13 bases remained unmatched. The CDR3 runs to 19 residues. Germline V gene lookup returns CDR1 SGHRS and CDR2 YFSETQ.

The chain couples TRBV9 to TRBJ1-2; 7 bases are a match to TRBD1. The CDR3 consists of 16 residues. Germline loops: CDR1 SGDLS, CDR2 YYNGEE. Losses at the gene ends were 0 bases for V and 6 bases for J; bases not matched to a gene: 11. This CDR3 reads CASSVGRDSLRDGYTF. The CDR3 nucleotides read TGTGCCAGCAGCGTAGGCCGGGACAGCCTTAGGGATGGCTACACCTTC.

The gene calls are TRBV7-3 and TRBJ2-1; D is ambiguous. CDR1 and CDR2 (germline): SGHTA, FQGTGA. Trimming took off 2 bases at V and 10 bases at J, with 9 bases between the two ends. CDR3 size: 12 residues. CDR3 region: CASSLSFSEQFF. The CDR3 DNA is TGTGCCAGCAGCTTATCGTTTTCCGAGCAGTTCTTC.

The chain is built from TRBV19 and TRBJ2-5, with no clear D. This CDR3 comprises 11 residues. V lost 4 bases, J lost 2 bases, and 2 bases lay in between. CDR1 LNHDA and CDR2 SQIVND come from the germline V gene (reference sequence). DNA of the CDR3: TGTGCCAGTAGTACACAAGAGACCCAGTACTTC. Protein sequence: CASSTQETQYF.

The chain uses TRBV5-1 and TRBJ1-2; D is unresolved. CDR3 length equals 14 residues. The germline gives CDR1 SGHRS, CDR2 YFSETQ. Trimming cost V 7 bases and J 5 bases, with 18 bases left between them. The CDR3: CASREGNRFYGYTF. The CDR3 bases are TGCGCCAGCCGGGAGGGCAACCGATTTTATGGCTACACCTTC.

The V gene is TRBV19, the J gene TRBJ1-4; 7 bases align to TRBD1. The CDR3 contains 13 residues. In germline, CDR1 is LNHDA, CDR2 SQIVND (reference sequence). J was trimmed by 7 bases and V by 5 bases; bases with no gene match: 4. DNA of the CDR3: TGTGCCAGTAGTTCCGGGACAGCTGAAAAACTGTTTTTT. This translates into CASSSGTAEKLFF.

This clone was counted a single time. V gene TRBV7-3 combines with J gene TRBJ2-2; no definite D call. Trimming removed 5 bases from V and 8 bases from J, with 12 bases in between. Germline values: CDR1 SGHTA, CDR2 FQGTGA. This CDR3 region has 13 residues. CDR3 region: CASSTSGYGELFF. In nucleotides, the CDR3 is TGTGCCAGCAGCACGTCCGGGTATGGGGAGCTGTTTTTT.

This chain links TRBV18 with TRBJ1-3; 10 nucleotides match TRBD1. This CDR3 spans 16 amino acids. Germline trimming cut 3 bases from V and 2 bases from J; bases unmatched to any gene: 4. Germline values: CDR1 KGHSH, CDR2 LQKENI. The CDR3 region has the DNA TGTGCCAGCTCACCGGGGACAGGGGCTGCTGGAAACACCATATATTTT. Translating gives CASSPGTGAAGNTIYF.

The CDR3 is CASNGGDTGELFF. The CDR3 DNA reads TGTGCCAGCAATGGGGGGGACACCGGGGAGCTGTTTTTT. The chain combines TRBV6-5 with TRBJ2-2; the match to TRBD2 covers 7 bases. Germline loops: CDR1 MNHEY, CDR2 SVGAGI. V dropped 7 bases and J dropped 3; count of bases not matched to a gene: 2. The CDR3 has 13 residues.

This clone was picked up a small number of times. For the CDR3, the DNA is TGTGCCAGCAGGGAACAGGGGCGGGGATCACCCCTCCACTTT. Translating gives CASREQGRGSPLHF. The rearrangement joins TRBV5-4 to TRBJ1-6; 7 nucleotides line up with TRBD1. Germline assignment: CDR1 SGHNT and CDR2 YYREEE (reference sequence). The CDR3 is 14 amino acids. J lost 10 bases, V lost 5 bases, and 9 bases had no gene match. The variable domain in full, completed from reference TRBV5-4 and TRBJ1-6, reads ETGVTQSPTHLIKTRGQQVTLRCSSQSGHNTVSWYQQALGQGPQFIFQYYREEENGRGNFPPRFSGLQFPNYSSELNVNALELDDSALYLCASREQGRGSPLHFGNGTRLTVT.

The CDR3, as DNA: TGTGCCAGCAGCCAGGGGACTCCCTCGAACACCGGGGAGCTGTTTTTT. This gives the protein CASSQGTPSNTGELFF. The J gene is TRBJ2-2, the V gene TRBV3-1 (or the pseudogene TRBV3-2); D is possibly TRBD2 (6 bases). The length of the CDR3 is 16 residues. V was trimmed by 3 bases and J by 0 bases, leaving 11 bases between them. Germline CDR1 LGHDT, CDR2 YNNKEL (reference sequence).

As to this clone: A junction end diverges from the germline sequence, so it may reflect a read error. V gene TRBV15 combines with J gene TRBJ1-1; D call uncertain. Germline V gene sequence: CDR1 LNHNV, CDR2 YYDKDF (reference sequence). The CDR3 is 12 residues long. CDR3 in amino acids: CATSRANSEAFF. The CDR3 DNA is TGTGCCACCAGCAGAGCCAACAGTGAAGCTTTCTTT.

The chain uses TRBV11-2 and TRBJ1-1, with 8 bases that match TRBD1. In germline, CDR1 is SGHAT, CDR2 FQNNGV. The V and J ends lost 1 base and 4 bases, in that order; junction bases with no gene match: 5. This CDR3 region has 15 residues. CDR3 sequence: CASSLGAGGFTEAFF. For the CDR3, the DNA is TGTGCCAGCAGCTTAGGGGCAGGGGGCTTCACTGAAGCTTTCTTT. The whole variable domain, remainder taken from reference TRBV11-2 and TRBJ1-1, is EAGVAQSPRYKIIEKRQSVAFWCNPISGHATLYWYQQILGQGPKLLIQFQNNGVVDDSQLPKDRFSAERLKGVDSTLKIQPAKLEDSAVYLCASSLGAGGFTEAFFGQGTRLTVV.

The J gene is TRBJ2-2, the V gene TRBV28; TRBD2 is a possible D gene (5 bases). From germline, CDR1 is MDHEN and CDR2 SYDVKM. This CDR3 has 14 residues. The germline V and J ends were trimmed by 1 base and 4 bases, with 7 bases remaining between them. This CDR3 is CASSLLGSTGELFF. CDR3 nucleotide sequence: TGTGCCAGCAGTTTATTGGGGAGCACCGGGGAGCTGTTTTTT.

This chain uses TRBV5-5 with TRBJ2-7; unclear D gene. V lost 0 bases to trimming and J lost 0 bases, with 10 bases between them. The CDR3 covers 15 residues. Germline-derived CDR1 and CDR2 are SGHKS and YYEKEE (reference sequence). CDR3 DNA sequence: TGTGCCAGCAGCTTGGAACTCCATAGCTCCTACGAGCAGTACTTC. As protein: CASSLELHSSYEQYF.

This chain links TRBV18 with TRBJ1-6, with D unresolved. Trimming stripped 3 bases from V and 7 bases from J, with 7 bases between. Looked up from germline, CDR1 is KGHSH and CDR2 is LQKENI. CDR3 length: 13 residues. The CDR3 here is CASSPQSNSPLHF. The CDR3, as DNA: TGTGCCAGCTCACCCCAAAGCAATTCACCCCTCCACTTT.

This clone was detected a few times. The V and J genes are TRBV11-2 and TRBJ1-4; D is ambiguous. The CDR3 is made up of 14 amino acids. V lost 4 bases and J lost 3, with 9 bases in between. CDR1 is SGHAT and CDR2 is FQNNGV in the germline V gene. The CDR3 here is CASSYSRANEKLFF. The CDR3 bases are TGTGCCAGCAGCTATTCGAGGGCTAATGAAAAACTGTTTTTT.

In its sample, this clone was seen once. The chain uses TRBV27 and TRBJ2-1; 9 positions match TRBD2. Germline V lookup: CDR1 MNHEY, CDR2 SMNVEV (reference sequence). The CDR3 sequence is 16 residues long. Losses at the gene ends were 6 bases for V and 2 bases for J; bases not matched to a gene: 8. The CDR3: CASSSPSSGAYNEQFF. In DNA, the CDR3 is TGTGCCAGCAGCAGCCCCTCTAGCGGGGCCTACAATGAGCAGTTCTTC.

V is TRBV30 and J is TRBJ1-1; D gene unclear. Trimming removed 2 bases from V and 1 base from J, with 8 bases in between. The germline CDR1 and CDR2 sequences are GTSNPN and SVGIG (reference sequence). This CDR3 region has 13 residues. In DNA, the CDR3 is TGTGCCTGGAGTCCGTCGGGGAACACTGAAGCTTTCTTT. Its protein product is CAWSPSGNTEAFF.

This rearrangement joins TRBV30 to TRBJ2-3, with D possibly TRBD2 on 6 matching bases. The CDR3 runs to 14 residues. V was shortened by 1 base and J by 2 bases, with 10 bases between the two germline ends. CDR1 and CDR2 from the germline V gene are GTSNPN and SVGIG (reference sequence). The CDR3 here is CAWSGGLYTDTQYF. The CDR3 nucleotides are TGTGCCTGGAGTGGAGGACTATACACAGATACGCAGTATTTT.

The rearrangement uses TRBV5-1 and TRBJ1-1; 12 nucleotides agree with TRBD1. This CDR3 has 15 residues. Germline CDR1 and CDR2: SGHRS and YFSETQ. The V gene end was trimmed by 4 bases and the J gene end by 7 bases; junction bases not matched to a gene: 8. The CDR3 region is CASSIRDRGQSEAFF. As DNA, the CDR3 is TGCGCCAGCAGCATACGGGACAGGGGGCAGAGTGAAGCTTTCTTT.

This clone was counted a single time. The chain couples TRBV29-1 to TRBJ2-7; possibly TRBD1 for D (7 bases). The CDR3 has 12 amino acids. The germline V gene encodes CDR1 SQVTM and CDR2 ANQGSEA. V gave up 7 bases and J gave up 0 bases, with 10 bases separating them. DNA of the CDR3: TGCAGCGGGAGGGACAGCTCCTACGAGCAGTACTTC. Encoded protein: CSGRDSSYEQYF.

The V gene is TRBV7-3, the J gene TRBJ2-3, with 14 bases identical to TRBD2. The CDR3 is 17 amino acids. Germline-derived CDR1 and CDR2 are SGHTA and FQGTGA. The V and J ends lost 5 bases and 9 bases, in that order; junction bases with no gene match: 13. The CDR3 DNA reads TGTGCCAGCAGCCCCTCCGGACTAGCGGGAGGCCTTGGAACGCAGTATTTT. Protein sequence: CASSPSGLAGGLGTQYF.

The V gene is TRBV6-6, the J gene TRBJ2-7; D is undetermined. The V gene's germline CDR1 is MNHNY and CDR2 SVGAGI (reference sequence). CDR3 length equals 13 residues. V was cut by 2 bases and J by 3 bases, with 8 bases left in between. In nucleotides, the CDR3 is TGTGCCAGCAGTTACGGCAGACTCTACGAGCAGTACTTC. Its protein is CASSYGRLYEQYF.